Below, 10 T cell receptor beta chains from the same sample are listed, as sequenced in a study of blood T cell repertoires in COVID-19. Assay used: immunoSEQ multiplex PCR; TCRdb lists only in-frame clones, some missing. The repertoire holds about 80,000 clones, with around 88% as singletons. Material for sequencing was peripheral blood. The receptors come from a woman older than 75 with active or convalescent COVID-19.

This clone was seen more than once but under ten times. This chain uses TRBV28 with TRBJ2-3; the D gene is possibly TRBD2 (6 bases). The V end was cut by 4 bases, the J end by 5 bases, with 13 bases between. This CDR3 has 14 residues. Germline values: CDR1 MDHEN, CDR2 SYDVKM. The CDR3: CASSSGTAEDTQYF. For the CDR3, the DNA is TGTGCCAGCAGTTCCGGGACTGCTGAAGATACGCAGTATTTT.

V gene TRBV14 combines with J gene TRBJ1-3, with a possible D match to TRBD1 (6 bases). Between the trimmed V and J ends, which lost 8 bases and 0 bases, there was a span of 11 bases. CDR3 length equals 14 residues. Germline V gene data show CDR1 as SGHDN and CDR2 as FVKESK. CDR3 sequence reads: CASGDRPSGNTIYF. The DNA for the CDR3 is TGTGCCAGCGGTGACAGGCCCTCTGGAAACACCATATATTTT.

The CDR3 nucleotides are TGTGCCAGTAGTATTTCGGGGACTAGCGGGACCGAGACCCAGTACTTC. Translating gives CASSISGTSGTETQYF. The chain joins TRBV19 to TRBJ2-5; TRBD2 matches at 13 bases. CDR3 length: 16 amino acids. V shed 3 bases and J 5 bases; nucleotides not matched to a gene: 6. CDR1 and CDR2 from the germline V gene are LNHDA and SQIVND (reference sequence). Using reference TRBV19 and TRBJ2-5 for the parts outside the CDR3, the full variable domain is DGGITQSPKYLFRKEGQNVTLSCEQNLNHDAMYWYRQDPGQGLRLIYYSQIVNDFQKGDIAEGYSVSREKKESFPLTVTSAQKNPTAFYLCASSISGTSGTETQYFGPGTRLLVL.

This chain connects TRBV6-2 or TRBV6-3 to TRBJ2-5, with a weak D call TRBD1 (5 bases). The CDR3 totals 13 residues. The ends were cut back, 2 bases at V and 1 base at J, with 5 bases in the middle. Germline CDR1 MNHEY, CDR2 SVGEGT. CDR3 bases: TGTGCCAGCAGTTACCAGGGCCAAGAGACCCAGTACTTC. Translated: CASSYQGQETQYF.

The chain joins TRBV3-1 (or the pseudogene TRBV3-2) to TRBJ1-6, with 7 bases identical to TRBD1. The CDR3 is 12 residues long. The V gene end was trimmed by 4 bases and the J gene end by 14 bases; junction bases not matched to a gene: 5. Germline assignment: CDR1 LGHDT and CDR2 YNNKEL (reference sequence). The chain's CDR3 is CASSLKDRALHF. The CDR3 DNA reads TGTGCCAGCAGCCTTAAAGACAGGGCCCTCCACTTT.

V usage is TRBV28 and J usage is TRBJ1-5; D unclear. Germline CDR1 and CDR2: MDHEN and SYDVKM. The V and J ends lost 4 bases and 2 bases respectively, with 15 bases between them. The CDR3 contains 16 residues. This CDR3 reads CASSSRGLGGNQPQHF. The CDR3 region has the DNA TGTGCCAGCAGTTCCCGGGGTTTAGGAGGCAATCAGCCCCAGCATTTT.

This sequence joins TRBV30 and TRBJ2-2; D possibly corresponds to TRBD1 (5 bases). The CDR3 runs 15 residues. V was clipped by 2 bases and J by 0 bases, with 10 bases between them. Germline values: CDR1 GTSNPN, CDR2 SVGIG (reference sequence). CDR3 sequence reads: CAWSSGRANTGELFF. The CDR3 bases are TGTGCCTGGAGTTCCGGCAGGGCGAACACCGGGGAGCTGTTTTTT.

This clone was recorded once. This rearrangement joins TRBV25-1 to TRBJ2-4; 10 bases are a match to TRBD1. Germline V lookup: CDR1 MGHDK, CDR2 SYGVNS. V lost 7 bases to trimming and J lost 0 bases; unmatched junction nucleotides: 6. The length of the CDR3 is 16 residues. For the CDR3, the DNA is TGTGCCAGCACGGGGGACAGGGGCCTAGCCAAAAACATTCAGTACTTC. Protein: CASTGDRGLAKNIQYF. The complete variable domain, with remaining parts taken from reference TRBV25-1 and TRBJ2-4, reads EADIYQTPRYLVIGTGKKITLECSQTMGHDKMYWYQQDPGMELHLIHYSYGVNSTEKGDLSSESTVSRIRTEHFPLTLESARPSHTSQYLCASTGDRGLAKNIQYFGAGTRLSVL.

The genes are TRBV10-2 and TRBJ2-1; 10 positions agree with TRBD2. Germline CDR1 WSHSY, CDR2 SAAADI. There are 16 residues in the CDR3. V shed 5 bases and J 10 bases; nucleotides not matched to a gene: 14. The CDR3: CASSSWSSGSIQEQFF. DNA for the CDR3: TGCGCCAGCAGTTCCTGGTCTAGCGGGAGCATTCAGGAGCAGTTCTTC.

The V and J genes are TRBV4-3 and TRBJ2-5; D possibly corresponds to TRBD1 (5 bases). This CDR3 spans 17 amino acids. V was clipped by 0 bases and J by 3 bases, with 17 bases between them. Germline values: CDR1 LGHNA, CDR2 YSLEER. The CDR3 sequence is CASSQDVTWGRKETQYF. The CDR3 DNA reads as TGCGCCAGCAGCCAAGATGTGACGTGGGGCAGAAAAGAGACCCAGTACTTC.